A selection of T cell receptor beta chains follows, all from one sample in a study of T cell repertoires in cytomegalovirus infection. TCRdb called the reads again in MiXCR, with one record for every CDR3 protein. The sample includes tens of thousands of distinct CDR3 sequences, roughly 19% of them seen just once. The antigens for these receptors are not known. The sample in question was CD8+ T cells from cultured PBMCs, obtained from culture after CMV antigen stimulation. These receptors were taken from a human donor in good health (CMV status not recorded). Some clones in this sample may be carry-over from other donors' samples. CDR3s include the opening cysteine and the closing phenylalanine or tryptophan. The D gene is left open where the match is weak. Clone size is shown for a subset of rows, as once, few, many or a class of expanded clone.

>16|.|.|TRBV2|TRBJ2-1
TGTGCCAGCAGTGAATTGTCGGGACCGACTAGGGGTGAGCAGTTCTTC
CASSELSGPTRGEQFF
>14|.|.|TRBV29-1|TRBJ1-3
TGCAGCGTTGAAGCAGGGGTCACTGGAAACACCATATATTTT
CSVEAGVTGNTIYF
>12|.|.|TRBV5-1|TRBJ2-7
TGCGCCAGCAGCATCAGTCGTTCCGAGCAGTACTTC
CASSISRSEQYF
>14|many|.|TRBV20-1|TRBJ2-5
TGCAGTGCTAGGGGGGGTTCAGTCCAAGAGACCCAGTACTTC
CSARGGSVQETQYF
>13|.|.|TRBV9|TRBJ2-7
TGTGCCAGCAGCCCTCGGACCTCATACGAGCAGTACTTC
CASSPRTSYEQYF
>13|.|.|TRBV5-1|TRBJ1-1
TGCGCCAGCAGCCCGGGGGGGTTCACTGAAGCTTTCTTT
CASSPGGFTEAFF
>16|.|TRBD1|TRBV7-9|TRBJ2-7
TGTGCCAGCAGCTCAACCTCCGGGACAGGGGCCTACGAGCAGTACTTC
CASSSTSGTGAYEQYF
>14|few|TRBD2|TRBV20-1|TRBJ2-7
TGCAGTGCTAGAGCTTTAGGGACTAGCGATCAGCAGTACTTC
CSARALGTSDQQYF
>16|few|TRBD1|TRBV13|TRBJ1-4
TGTGCCAGCAGCGGGACAGGTGTGATCGGAAATGAAAAACTGTTTTTT
CASSGTGVIGNEKLFF
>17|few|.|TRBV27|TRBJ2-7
TGTGCCAGCAGTTTATCGTCCGTGAGGGGCCCCTCCTACGAGCAGTACTTC
CASSLSSVRGPSYEQYF
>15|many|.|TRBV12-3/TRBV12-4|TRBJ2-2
TGTGCCAGCAGGAGACCGGGCCAAGACACCGGGGAGCTGTTTTTT
CASRRPGQDTGELFF
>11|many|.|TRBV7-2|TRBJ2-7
TGTGCCAGCAGAGCCTCCTACGAGCAGTACTTC
CASRASYEQYF
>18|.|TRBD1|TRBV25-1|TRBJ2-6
TGTGCCAGCCCCCCGGGACAGGGGTTCGACTCTGGGGCCAACGTCCTGACTTTC
CASPPGQGFDSGANVLTF
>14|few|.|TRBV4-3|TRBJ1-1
TGCGCCAGCAGCCAAGATGGGGAGGGCGGTGAAGCTTTCTTT
CASSQDGEGGEAFF
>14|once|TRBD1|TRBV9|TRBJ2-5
TGTGCCAGCAGCGGGACAGGGGGCGCAGAGACCCAGTACTTC
CASSGTGGAETQYF
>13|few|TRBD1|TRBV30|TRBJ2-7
TGTGCCTGGAGTGGACAGGGGATATCCGAGCAGTACTTC
CAWSGQGISEQYF
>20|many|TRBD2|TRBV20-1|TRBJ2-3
TGCAGTGCTAGAGCACCTCAGGACAGGGGACTAGCGGGGGGCACAGATACGCAGTATTTT
CSARAPQDRGLAGGTDTQYF
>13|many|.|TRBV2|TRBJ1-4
TGTGCCAGCAGGACCCAAGGAGGAGAAAAACTGTTTTTT
CASRTQGGEKLFF
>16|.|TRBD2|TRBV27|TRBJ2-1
TGTGCCAGCAGTTTATCCGCCGTAGGACTAGTCGATGAGCAGTTCTTC
CASSLSAVGLVDEQFF
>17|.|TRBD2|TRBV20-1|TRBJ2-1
TGCAGTGCCAGGGACAGCGGAAGACTAGCGGGTGACAATGAGCAGTTCTTC
CSARDSGRLAGDNEQFF
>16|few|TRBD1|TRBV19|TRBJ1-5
TGTGCCAGTACCCAGGACAGGGGGCTAGGCAATCAGCCCCAGCATTTT
CASTQDRGLGNQPQHF
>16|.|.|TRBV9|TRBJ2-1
TGTGCCAGCAGCGGCGGGGGAGGGACAGCTGTTAATGAGCAGTTCTTC
CASSGGGGTAVNEQFF
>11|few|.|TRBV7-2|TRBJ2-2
TGTGCCAGCAGGTTCACCGGGGAGCTGTTTTTT
CASRFTGELFF
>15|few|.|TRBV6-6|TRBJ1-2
TGTGCCAGCATAAGACAGATGAACCCTAACTATGGCTACACCTTC
CASIRQMNPNYGYTF
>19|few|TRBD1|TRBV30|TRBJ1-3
TGTGCCTGGAGTGTAGCGATCTTGACAGGGGCGCGCTCTGGAAACACCATATATTTT
CAWSVAILTGARSGNTIYF
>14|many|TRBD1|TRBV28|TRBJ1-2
TGTGCCAGCAGTTATCCGTCGGGACAGGATGGCTACACCTTC
CASSYPSGQDGYTF
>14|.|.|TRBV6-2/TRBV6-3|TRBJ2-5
TGTGCCAGCAGTTACAGTTCACGTCAAGAGACCCAGTACTTC
CASSYSSRQETQYF
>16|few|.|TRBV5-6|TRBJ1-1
TGTGCCAGCAGCTTTTCAACGGACAGACTGAACACTGAAGCTTTCTTT
CASSFSTDRLNTEAFF
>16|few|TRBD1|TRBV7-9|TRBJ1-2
TGTGCCAGCAGCCCCCCCCCAGGGGGCCGTAACTATGGCTACACCTTC
CASSPPPGGRNYGYTF
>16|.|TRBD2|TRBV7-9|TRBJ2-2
TGTGCCAGCAGCCCCCAACTAGCGGGGGGCACCGGGGAGCTGTTTTTT
CASSPQLAGGTGELFF
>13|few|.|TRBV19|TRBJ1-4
TGTGCCAGTAAGACGGGGGATAATGAAAAACTGTTTTTT
CASKTGDNEKLFF
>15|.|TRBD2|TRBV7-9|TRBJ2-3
TGTGCCAGCAGCCCCCCCCGAGCGGGAGGGGATACGCAGTATTTT
CASSPPRAGGDTQYF
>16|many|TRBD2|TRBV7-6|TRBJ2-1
TGTGCCAGCAGCTTAGACGCACGGGAGGGCCGTAGTGAGCAGTTCTTC
CASSLDAREGRSEQFF
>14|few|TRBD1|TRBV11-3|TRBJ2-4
TGTGCCAGCAGCTTAGGGACAGGGACGGACATTCAGTACTTC
CASSLGTGTDIQYF
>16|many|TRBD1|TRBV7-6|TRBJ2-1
TGTGCCAGCAGCCTTACTCGGACAGGGGGCTTTAATGAGCAGTTCTTC
CASSLTRTGGFNEQFF
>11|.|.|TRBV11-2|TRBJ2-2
TGTGCCAGCAGCCCTGGTGGGGAGCTGTTTTTT
CASSPGGELFF
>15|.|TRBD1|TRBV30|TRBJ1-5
TGTGCCTGGAGTGTAGGACAGGGGGCCCGGCAGCCCCAGCATTTT
CAWSVGQGARQPQHF
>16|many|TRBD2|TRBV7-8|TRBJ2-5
TGTGCCAGCAGCCTAAATACCGGGACTAGCCACGAGACCCAGTACTTC
CASSLNTGTSHETQYF
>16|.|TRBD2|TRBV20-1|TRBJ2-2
TGCAGTGCTAGCAGTGGCGCGGGAGGAGGATCCGGGGAGCTGTTTTTT
CSASSGAGGGSGELFF
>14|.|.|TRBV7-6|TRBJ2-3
TGTGCCAGCAGCCACGTGGGGTCGACAGATACGCAGTATTTT
CASSHVGSTDTQYF
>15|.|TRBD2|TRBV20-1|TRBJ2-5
TGCAGTGCTAGGCAACTAGCGGGGGACCAAGAGACCCAGTACTTC
CSARQLAGDQETQYF
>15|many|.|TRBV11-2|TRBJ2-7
TGTGCCAGCAGCTTACCGCGGGCCGGGTTGAACGAGCAGTACTTC
CASSLPRAGLNEQYF
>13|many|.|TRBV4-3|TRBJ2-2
TGCGCCAGCAGCCAAGATTTCGGCTGGGAGCTGTTTTTT
CASSQDFGWELFF
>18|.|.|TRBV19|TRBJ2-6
TGTGCCAGTACTACGTCCGGGGGAGGAGGAGCTGGGGCCAACGTCCTGACTTTC
CASTTSGGGGAGANVLTF
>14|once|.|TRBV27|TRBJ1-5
TGTGCCAGCAGTAGGGGCAGCAGCAATCAGCCCCAGCATTTT
CASSRGSSNQPQHF
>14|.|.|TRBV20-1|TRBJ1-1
TGCAGTGCTAGAGATAAAGGGGATAGTACTGAAGCTTTCTTT
CSARDKGDSTEAFF
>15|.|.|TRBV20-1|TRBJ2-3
TGCAGTGCTAGCGAAAGTCTGTATAGCACAGATACGCAGTATTTT
CSASESLYSTDTQYF
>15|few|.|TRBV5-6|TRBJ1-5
TGTGCCAGCAGCTTGGGGGCAGTGGGCAATCAGCCCCAGCATTTT
CASSLGAVGNQPQHF
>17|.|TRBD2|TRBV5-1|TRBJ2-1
TGCGCCAGCCTTGAGGGGGCGGGAGGGCCGCGTGGTAATGAGCAGTTCTTC
CASLEGAGGPRGNEQFF
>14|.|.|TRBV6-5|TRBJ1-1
TGTGCCAGCAGCCCTACTCCTCGGGTGTCTGAAGCTTTCTTT
CASSPTPRVSEAFF
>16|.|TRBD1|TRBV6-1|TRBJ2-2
TGTGCCAGCAGATACTCCGGGACAGATAACACCGGGGAGCTGTTTTTT
CASRYSGTDNTGELFF
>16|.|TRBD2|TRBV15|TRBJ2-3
TGTGCCACCAGCAGAGAAAAGCGGGGAAGCACAGATACGCAGTATTTT
CATSREKRGSTDTQYF
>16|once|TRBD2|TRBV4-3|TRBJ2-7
TGCGCCAGCAGCCAAGACCCTAGCGGGTCCTCCTACGAGCAGTACTTC
CASSQDPSGSSYEQYF
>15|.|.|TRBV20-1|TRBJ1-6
TGCAGTGCTAGAGTTGGGAGCTCCTATAATTCACCCCTCCACTTT
CSARVGSSYNSPLHF
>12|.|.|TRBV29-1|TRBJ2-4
TGCAGCGCAACAGGGTCGTGGAACATTCAGTACTTC
CSATGSWNIQYF
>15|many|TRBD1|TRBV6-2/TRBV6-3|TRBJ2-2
TGTGCCAGCAGCGCCTCAGGGGGTCTCGGCGGGGAGCTGTTTTTT
CASSASGGLGGELFF
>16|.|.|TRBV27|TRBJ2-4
TGTGCCAGCAGTCCACGGACTGTACTAGCCAAAAACATTCAGTACTTC
CASSPRTVLAKNIQYF
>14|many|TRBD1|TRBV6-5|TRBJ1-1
TGTGCCAGCAGTACAGGGGGGTGGCACACTGAAGCTTTCTTT
CASSTGGWHTEAFF
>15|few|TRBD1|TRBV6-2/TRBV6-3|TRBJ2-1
TGTGCCAGCAGCCAGGGACAGGGCCCCTACAATGAGCAGTTCTTC
CASSQGQGPYNEQFF